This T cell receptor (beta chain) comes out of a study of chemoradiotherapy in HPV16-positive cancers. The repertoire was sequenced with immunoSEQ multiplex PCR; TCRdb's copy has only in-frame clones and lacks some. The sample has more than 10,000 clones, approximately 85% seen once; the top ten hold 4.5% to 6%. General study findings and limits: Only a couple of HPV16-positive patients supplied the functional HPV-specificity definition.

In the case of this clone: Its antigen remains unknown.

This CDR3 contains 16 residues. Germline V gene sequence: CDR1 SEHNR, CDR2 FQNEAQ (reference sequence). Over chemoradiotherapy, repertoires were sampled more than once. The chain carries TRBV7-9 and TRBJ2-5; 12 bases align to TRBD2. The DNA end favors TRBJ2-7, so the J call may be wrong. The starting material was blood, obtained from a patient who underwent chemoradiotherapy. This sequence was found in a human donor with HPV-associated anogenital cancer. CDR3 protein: CASSLAGTSGSHEQYF. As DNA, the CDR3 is TGTGCCAGCAGCTTAGCCGGGACTAGCGGGTCCCACGAGCAGTACTTC.